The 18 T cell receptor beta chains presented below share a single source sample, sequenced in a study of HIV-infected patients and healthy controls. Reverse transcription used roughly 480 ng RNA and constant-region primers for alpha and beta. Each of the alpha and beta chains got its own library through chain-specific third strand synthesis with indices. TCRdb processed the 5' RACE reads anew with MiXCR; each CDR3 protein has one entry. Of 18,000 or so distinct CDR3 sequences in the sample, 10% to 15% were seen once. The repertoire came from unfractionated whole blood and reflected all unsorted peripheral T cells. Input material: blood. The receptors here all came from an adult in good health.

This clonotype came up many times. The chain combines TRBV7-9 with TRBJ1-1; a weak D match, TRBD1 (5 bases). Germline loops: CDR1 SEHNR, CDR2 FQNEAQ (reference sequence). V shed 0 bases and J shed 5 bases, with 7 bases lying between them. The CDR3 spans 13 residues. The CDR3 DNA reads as TGTGCCAGCAGCTTAGCGGGGACGACTGAAGCTTTCTTT. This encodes CASSLAGTTEAFF.

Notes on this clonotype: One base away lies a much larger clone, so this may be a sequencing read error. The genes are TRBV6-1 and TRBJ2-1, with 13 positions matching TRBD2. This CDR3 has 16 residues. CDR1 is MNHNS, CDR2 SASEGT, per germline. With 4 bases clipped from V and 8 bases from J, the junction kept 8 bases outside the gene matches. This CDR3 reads CASSAGTSGEWYEQFF. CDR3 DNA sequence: TGTGCCAGCAGTGCCGGGACTAGCGGGGAGTGGTATGAGCAGTTCTTC.

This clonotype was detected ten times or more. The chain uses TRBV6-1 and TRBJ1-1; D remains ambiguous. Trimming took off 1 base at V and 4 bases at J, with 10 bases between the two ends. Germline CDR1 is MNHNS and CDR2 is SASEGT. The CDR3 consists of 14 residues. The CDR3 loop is CASSEDGRITEAFF. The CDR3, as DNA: TGTGCCAGCAGTGAAGACGGAAGAATCACTGAAGCTTTCTTT.

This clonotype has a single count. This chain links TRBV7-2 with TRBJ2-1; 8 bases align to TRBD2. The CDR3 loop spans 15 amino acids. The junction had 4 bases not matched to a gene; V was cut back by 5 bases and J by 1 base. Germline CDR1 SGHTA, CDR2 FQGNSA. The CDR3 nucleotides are TGTGCCAGCAGCCCTATAGCGGGGTCCTACAATGAGCAGTTCTTC. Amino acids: CASSPIAGSYNEQFF.

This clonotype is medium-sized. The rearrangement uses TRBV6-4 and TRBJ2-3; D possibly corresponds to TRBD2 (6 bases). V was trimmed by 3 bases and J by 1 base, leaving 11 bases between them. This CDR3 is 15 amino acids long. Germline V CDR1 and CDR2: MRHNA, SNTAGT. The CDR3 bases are TGTGCCAGCAGTGAAGGGGCTAGCGGCACAGATACGCAGTATTTT. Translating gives CASSEGASGTDTQYF.

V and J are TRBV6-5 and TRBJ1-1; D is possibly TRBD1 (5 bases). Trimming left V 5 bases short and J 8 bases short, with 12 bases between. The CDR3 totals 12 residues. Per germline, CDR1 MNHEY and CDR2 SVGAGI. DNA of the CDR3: TGTGCCAGCAGTCGGGACCCCTTGGAAGCTTTCTTT. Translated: CASSRDPLEAFF.

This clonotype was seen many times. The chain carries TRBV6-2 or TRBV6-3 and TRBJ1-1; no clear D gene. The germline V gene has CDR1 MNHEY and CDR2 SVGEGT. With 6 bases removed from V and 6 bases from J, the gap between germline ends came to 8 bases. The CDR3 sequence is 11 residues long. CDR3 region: CASRTYAEAFF. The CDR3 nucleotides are TGTGCCAGCAGAACTTACGCTGAAGCTTTCTTT.

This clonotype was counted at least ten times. The CDR3 is CASSQDWGSPRPQHF. CDR3 in DNA: TGCGCCAGCAGCCAAGATTGGGGAAGTCCCCGGCCCCAGCATTTT. This chain joins TRBV4-1 and TRBJ1-5; D is uncertain. Trimming removed 0 bases from V and 9 bases from J, with 15 bases in between. This CDR3 has 15 amino acids. Looked up from germline, CDR1 is MGHRA and CDR2 is YSYEKL.

The CDR3 loop reads CASSEVGGRTHSGANVLTF. Here the CDR3 DNA reads TGTGCCAGCTCAGAAGTGGGGGGGCGAACGCACTCTGGGGCCAACGTCCTGACTTTC. This rearrangement joins TRBV5-4 to TRBJ2-6; D perhaps matches TRBD2 (7 bases). The length of the CDR3 is 19 residues. Germline CDR1 SGHNT, CDR2 YYREEE (reference sequence). V was cut by 7 bases and J by 0 bases, with 23 bases left in between.

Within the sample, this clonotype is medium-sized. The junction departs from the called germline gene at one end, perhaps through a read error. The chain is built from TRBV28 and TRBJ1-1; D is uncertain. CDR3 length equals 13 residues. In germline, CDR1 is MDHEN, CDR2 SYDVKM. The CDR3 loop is CASRPTSRAPLIF. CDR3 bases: TGTGCCAGCAGGCCCACATCCCGGGCCCCGCTAATCTTT.

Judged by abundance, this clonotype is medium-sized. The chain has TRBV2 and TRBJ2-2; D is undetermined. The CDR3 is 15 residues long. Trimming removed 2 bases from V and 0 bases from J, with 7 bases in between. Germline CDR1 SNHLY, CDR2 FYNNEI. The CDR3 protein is CASSESRSNTGELFF. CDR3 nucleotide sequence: TGTGCCAGCAGTGAATCACGTTCGAACACCGGGGAGCTGTTTTTT.

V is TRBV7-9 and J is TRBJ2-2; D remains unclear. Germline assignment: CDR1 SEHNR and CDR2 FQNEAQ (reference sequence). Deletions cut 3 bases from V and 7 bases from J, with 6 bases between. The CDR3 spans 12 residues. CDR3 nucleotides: TGTGCCAGCAGCTTGTTGATCGGGGAGCTGTTTTTT. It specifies CASSLLIGELFF.

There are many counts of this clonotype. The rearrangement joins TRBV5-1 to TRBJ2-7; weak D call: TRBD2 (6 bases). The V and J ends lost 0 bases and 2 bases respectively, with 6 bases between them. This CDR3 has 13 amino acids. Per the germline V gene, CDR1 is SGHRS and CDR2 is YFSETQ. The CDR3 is CASSLGTTYEQYF. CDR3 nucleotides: TGCGCCAGCAGCTTGGGGACTACCTACGAGCAGTACTTC. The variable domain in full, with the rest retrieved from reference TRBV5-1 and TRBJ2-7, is KAGVTQTPRYLIKTRGQQVTLSCSPISGHRSVSWYQQTPGQGLQFLFEYFSETQRNKGNFPGRFSGRQFSNSRSEMNVSTLELGDSALYLCASSLGTTYEQYFGPGTRLTVT.

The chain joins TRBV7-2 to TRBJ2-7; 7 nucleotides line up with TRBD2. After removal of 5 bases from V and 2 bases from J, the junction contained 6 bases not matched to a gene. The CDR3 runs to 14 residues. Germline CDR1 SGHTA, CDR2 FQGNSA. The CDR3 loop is CASSRTRSAYEQYF. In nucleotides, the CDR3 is TGTGCCAGCAGCCGGACTAGATCGGCCTACGAGCAGTACTTC.

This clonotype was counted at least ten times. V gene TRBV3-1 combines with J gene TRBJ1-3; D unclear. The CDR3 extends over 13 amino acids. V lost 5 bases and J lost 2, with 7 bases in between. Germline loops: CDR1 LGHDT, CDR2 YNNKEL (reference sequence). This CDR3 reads CASSEFTGNTIYF. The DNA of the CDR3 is TGTGCCAGCAGCGAGTTCACTGGAAACACCATATATTTT.

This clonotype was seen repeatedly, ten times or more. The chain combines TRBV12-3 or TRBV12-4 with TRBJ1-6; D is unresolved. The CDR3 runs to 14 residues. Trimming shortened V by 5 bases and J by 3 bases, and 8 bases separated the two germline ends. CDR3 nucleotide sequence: TGTGCCAGCAGTGTGGACGTCTATAATTCACCCCTCCACTTT. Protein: CASSVDVYNSPLHF.

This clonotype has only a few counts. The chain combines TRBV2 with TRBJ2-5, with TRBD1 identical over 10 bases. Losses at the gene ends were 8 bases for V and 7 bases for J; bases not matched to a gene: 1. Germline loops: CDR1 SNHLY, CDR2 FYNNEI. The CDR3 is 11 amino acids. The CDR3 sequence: CASGQGVTQYF. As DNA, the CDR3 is TGTGCCAGCGGACAGGGGGTGACCCAGTACTTC.

CDR3 nucleotides: TGTGCCAGTGACGAGATCGGAGACGGGGCCAACGTCCTGACTTTC. It codes for CASDEIGDGANVLTF. The chain links TRBV5-8 to TRBJ2-6; no clear D. Looked up from germline, CDR1 is SGHTS and CDR2 is YDEGEE. Trimming left V 8 bases short and J 4 bases short, with 16 bases between. This CDR3 is 15 amino acids long.